A few counts support the clone carrying this T cell receptor (beta chain). Its cognate antigen is unknown. The source of the sample is a study of beta chain features in type 1 diabetes. The investigators reverse transcribed all of the isolated RNA, so they sequenced expressed TCRB transcripts. The method was immunoSEQ multiplex PCR; TCRdb's version includes in-frame clones alone and lacks a portion of them. This repertoire shows hundreds of thousands of clones, about 11% found once; its top ten account for more than 0.015%. Germline V gene sequence: CDR1 SGDLS, CDR2 YYNGEE. V lost 2 bases, J lost 1 base, and 9 bases lay in between. This CDR3 has 14 residues. Whole-study findings and limits: Shorter TCRB CDR3s, moderately but significantly so, marked every one of the four CD4+ subsets in Type 1 diabetes patients.

The rearrangement joins TRBV9 to TRBJ2-5, with TRBD2 as a possible D gene (6 bases). The specimen sequenced was naive CD4+ T cells from blood. This receptor was obtained from a man younger than 45 with type 1 diabetes. Here the CDR3 reads CASSVAGTQETQYF. In DNA, the CDR3 is TGTGCCAGCAGCGTTGCGGGAACCCAAGAGACCCAGTACTTC.